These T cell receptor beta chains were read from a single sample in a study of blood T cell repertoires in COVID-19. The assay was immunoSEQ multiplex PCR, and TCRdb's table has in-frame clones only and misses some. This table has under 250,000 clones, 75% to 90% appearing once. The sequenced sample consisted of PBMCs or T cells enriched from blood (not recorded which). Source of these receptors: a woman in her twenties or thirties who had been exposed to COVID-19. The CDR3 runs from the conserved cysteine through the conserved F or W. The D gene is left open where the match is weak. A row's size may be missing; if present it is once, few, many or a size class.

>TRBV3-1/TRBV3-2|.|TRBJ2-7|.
CASSQDSGGNYEQYF
TGTGCCAGCAGCCAAGATTCAGGTGGAAACTACGAGCAGTACTTC
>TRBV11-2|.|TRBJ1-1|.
CASSLEWTDTEAFF
TGTGCCAGCAGCTTAGAGTGGACAGACACTGAAGCTTTCTTT
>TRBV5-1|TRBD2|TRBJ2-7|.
CASSTSGRIYEQYF
TGCGCCAGCAGTACTAGCGGGAGAATCTACGAGCAGTACTTC
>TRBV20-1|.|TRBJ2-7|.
CSASGSYEQYF
TGCAGTGCTAGCGGGAGCTACGAGCAGTACTTC
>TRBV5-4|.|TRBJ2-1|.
CASSLGGRLNEQFF
TGTGCCAGCAGCTTGGGTGGCAGGCTTAATGAGCAGTTCTTC
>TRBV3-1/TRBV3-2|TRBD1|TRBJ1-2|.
CASSQSGQGVYGYTF
TGTGCCAGCAGCCAAAGTGGACAGGGAGTCTATGGCTACACCTTC
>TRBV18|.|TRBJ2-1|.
CASSPQQGYEQFF
TGTGCCAGCTCACCGCAACAGGGCTATGAGCAGTTCTTC
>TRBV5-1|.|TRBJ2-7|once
CASSGDNSYEQYF
TGCGCCAGCAGCGGGGACAACTCCTACGAGCAGTACTTC
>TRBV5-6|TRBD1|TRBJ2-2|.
CASSSGTGLSGELFF
TGTGCCAGCAGCTCCGGGACAGGCCTATCCGGGGAGCTGTTTTTT
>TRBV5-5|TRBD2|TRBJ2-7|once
CASSLWAGENYEQYF
TGTGCCAGCAGCTTATGGGCGGGAGAGAACTACGAGCAGTACTTC
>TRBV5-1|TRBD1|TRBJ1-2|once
CASSLDGTVPLSDYGYTF
TGCGCCAGCAGCTTGGATGGGACAGTCCCTCTTAGTGACTATGGCTACACCTTC
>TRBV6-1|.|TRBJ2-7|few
CASSEAGGFPYEQYF
TGTGCCAGCAGTGAAGCTGGCGGGTTTCCCTACGAGCAGTACTTC
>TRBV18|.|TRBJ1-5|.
CASSPNGRSNQPQHF
TGTGCCAGCTCACCGAACGGTCGGAGCAATCAGCCCCAGCATTTT
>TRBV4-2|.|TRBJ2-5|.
CASSQEVLAQETQYF
TGTGCCAGCAGCCAAGAAGTGCTAGCCCAAGAGACCCAGTACTTC
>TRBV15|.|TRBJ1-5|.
CATSSYTGRQPQHF
TGTGCCACCAGCAGTTATACAGGGCGGCAGCCCCAGCATTTT
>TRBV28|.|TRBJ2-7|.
CASSFVLYEQYF
TGTGCCAGCAGTTTTGTTCTCTACGAGCAGTACTTC
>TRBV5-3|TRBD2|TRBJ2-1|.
CARSSPLAGASSEQFF
TGTGCCAGAAGCTCCCCACTAGCGGGAGCGTCCAGTGAGCAGTTCTTC
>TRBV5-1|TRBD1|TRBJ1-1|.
CASSFDRVNTEAFF
TGCGCCAGCAGCTTTGACAGGGTCAACACTGAAGCTTTCTTT
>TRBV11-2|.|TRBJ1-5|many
CASSLGPGSGQPQHF
TGTGCCAGCAGCTTAGGTCCGGGGTCGGGCCAGCCCCAGCATTTT
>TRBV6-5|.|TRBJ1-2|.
CASSKTGFYGYTF
TGTGCCAGCAGTAAAACAGGCTTCTATGGCTACACCTTC
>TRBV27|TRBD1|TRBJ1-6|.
CASTIQGGNSPLHF
TGTGCCAGCACTATCCAGGGGGGAAATTCACCCCTCCACTTT
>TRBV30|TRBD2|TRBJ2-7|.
CAWSFQREKPVEQYF
TGTGCCTGGAGTTTTCAGCGGGAGAAACCCGTCGAGCAGTACTTC
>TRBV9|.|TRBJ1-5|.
CASSVTDSQPQHF
TGTGCCAGCAGCGTGACCGACAGTCAGCCCCAGCATTTT
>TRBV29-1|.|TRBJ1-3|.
CSVEDRVSGNTIYF
TGCAGCGTTGAAGATAGAGTTTCTGGAAACACCATATATTTT
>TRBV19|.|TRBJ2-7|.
CASSNPLAEQYF
TGTGCCAGTAGTAACCCCCTGGCCGAGCAGTACTTC
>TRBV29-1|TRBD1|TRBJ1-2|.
CSANYRGHGYTF
TGCAGCGCAAACTACAGGGGGCATGGCTACACCTTC
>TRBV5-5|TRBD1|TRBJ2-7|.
CASRRTGSGEQYF
TGTGCCAGCAGGAGGACAGGGTCGGGAGAGCAGTACTTC
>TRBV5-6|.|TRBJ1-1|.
CASSPNPDSLTEAFF
TGTGCCAGCAGCCCCAACCCCGACAGTTTAACTGAAGCTTTCTTT
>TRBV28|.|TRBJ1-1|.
CASSFPSLQGGSTEAFF
TGTGCCAGCAGTTTCCCGTCGCTACAGGGTGGGAGCACTGAAGCTTTCTTT
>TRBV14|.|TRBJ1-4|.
CASSQVRGLSEKLFF
TGTGCCAGCAGCCAAGTGCGAGGACTTAGTGAAAAACTGTTTTTT
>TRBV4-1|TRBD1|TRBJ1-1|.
CASSQDRDRVFGNTEAFF
TGCGCCAGCAGCCAAGATAGGGACAGGGTATTTGGGAACACTGAAGCTTTCTTT
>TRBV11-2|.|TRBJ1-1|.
CASHQAWGETEAFF
TGTGCCAGCCACCAGGCTTGGGGCGAGACTGAAGCTTTCTTT
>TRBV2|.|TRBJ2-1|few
CASSAGFLDNEQFF
TGTGCCAGCAGTGCAGGGTTTTTAGACAATGAGCAGTTCTTC
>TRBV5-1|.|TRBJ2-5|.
CASSQGVRHETQYF
TGCGCCAGCAGCCAAGGGGTGCGCCACGAGACCCAGTACTTC
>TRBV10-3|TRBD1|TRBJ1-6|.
CAISESGQGFSSPLHF
TGTGCCATCAGTGAGTCCGGACAGGGGTTTAGCTCACCCCTCCACTTT
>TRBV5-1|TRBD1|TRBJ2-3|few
CASSSQGFSDTQYF
TGCGCCAGCAGCTCACAGGGGTTTTCAGATACGCAGTATTTT
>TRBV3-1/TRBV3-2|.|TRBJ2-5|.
CASSQVVGQETQYF
TGTGCCAGCAGCCAAGTCGTCGGGCAAGAGACCCAGTACTTC
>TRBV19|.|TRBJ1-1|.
CASSLDWANTEAFF
TGTGCCAGTAGTCTGGACTGGGCGAACACTGAAGCTTTCTTT
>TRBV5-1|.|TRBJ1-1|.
CASSLEADILGTEAFF
TGCGCCAGCAGCTTGGAGGCGGACATTTTGGGCACTGAAGCTTTCTTT
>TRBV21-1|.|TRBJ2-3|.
CASSKRDKGAGGHAKEYF
TGTGCCAGCAGCAAAAGGGATAAAGGAGCGGGAGGGCACGCAAAGGAGTATTTT
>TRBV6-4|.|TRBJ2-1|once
CASSETPRGKRFF
TGTGCCAGCAGTGAAACCCCACGGGGTAAGCGGTTCTTC
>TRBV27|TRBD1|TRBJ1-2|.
CASSFLTGRNYGYTF
TGTGCCAGCAGTTTCCTGACAGGGAGAAACTATGGCTACACCTTC
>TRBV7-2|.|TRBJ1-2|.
CASSLARTADYGYTF
TGTGCCAGCAGCTTAGCCAGGACAGCCGACTATGGCTACACCTTC
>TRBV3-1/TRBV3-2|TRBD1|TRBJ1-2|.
CASSRGGTGEYGYTF
TGTGCCAGCAGCCGAGGAGGGACAGGGGAGTATGGCTACACCTTC
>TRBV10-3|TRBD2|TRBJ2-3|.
CAIRAGGTTSPDTQYF
TGTGCCATCAGGGCGGGGGGCACGACTAGCCCAGATACGCAGTATTTT
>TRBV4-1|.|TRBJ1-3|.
CASSQDPTTGTGNTIYF
TGCGCCAGCAGCCAAGATCCCACCACAGGGACTGGAAACACCATATATTTT
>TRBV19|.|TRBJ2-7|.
CASSSRGTTPQYF
TGTGCCAGTAGTAGTAGGGGTACTACGCCGCAGTACTTC
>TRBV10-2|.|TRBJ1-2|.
CASSESYISFGYTF
TGCGCCAGCAGTGAAAGTTACATCTCCTTTGGCTACACCTTC
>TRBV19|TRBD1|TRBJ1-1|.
CASRNQGARTEAFF
TGTGCCAGTAGGAACCAGGGGGCGCGGACTGAAGCTTTCTTT
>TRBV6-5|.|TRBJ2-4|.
CASSPDYSFHIQYF
TGTGCCAGCAGTCCCGACTATTCCTTCCACATTCAGTACTTC
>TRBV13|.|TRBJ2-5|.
CASSRLYREWYQETQYF
TGTGCCAGCAGCCGCCTCTATCGCGAGTGGTACCAAGAGACCCAGTACTTC
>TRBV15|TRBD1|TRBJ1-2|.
CATSRGAEGARVGYTF
TGTGCCACCAGCAGAGGGGCCGAGGGGGCAAGGGTTGGCTACACCTTC
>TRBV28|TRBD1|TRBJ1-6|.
CASRTGQRNSPLHF
TGTGCCAGCAGGACGGGACAGCGAAATTCACCCCTCCACTTT
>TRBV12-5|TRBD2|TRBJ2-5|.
CASGLAHLAGDGMVGETQYF
TGTGCTAGTGGTTTGGCCCATCTAGCGGGAGACGGGATGGTGGGGGAGACCCAGTACTTC
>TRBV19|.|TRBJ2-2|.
CASNHDSNTGELFF
TGTGCCAGTAACCATGACTCGAACACCGGGGAGCTGTTTTTT
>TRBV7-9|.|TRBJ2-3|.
CASSLGQDTDTQYF
TGTGCCAGCAGCTTAGGACAGGACACAGATACGCAGTATTTT
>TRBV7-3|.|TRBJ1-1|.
CASSRGRTTNTEAFF
TGTGCCAGCAGCAGAGGGCGGACTACGAACACTGAAGCTTTCTTT